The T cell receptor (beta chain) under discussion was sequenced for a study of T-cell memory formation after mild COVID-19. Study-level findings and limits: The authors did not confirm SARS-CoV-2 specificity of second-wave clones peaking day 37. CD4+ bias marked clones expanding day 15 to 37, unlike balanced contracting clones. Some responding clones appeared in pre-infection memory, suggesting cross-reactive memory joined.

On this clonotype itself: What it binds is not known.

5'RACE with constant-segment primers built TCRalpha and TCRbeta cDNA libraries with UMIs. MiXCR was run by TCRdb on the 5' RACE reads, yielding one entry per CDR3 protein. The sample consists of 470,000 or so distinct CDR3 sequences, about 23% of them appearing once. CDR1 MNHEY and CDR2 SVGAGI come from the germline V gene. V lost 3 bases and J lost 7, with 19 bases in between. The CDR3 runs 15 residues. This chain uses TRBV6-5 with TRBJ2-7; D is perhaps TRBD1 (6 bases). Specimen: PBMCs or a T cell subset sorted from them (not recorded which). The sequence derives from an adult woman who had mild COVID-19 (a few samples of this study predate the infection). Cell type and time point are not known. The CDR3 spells CASSYRAGASGEQYF. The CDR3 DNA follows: TGTGCCAGCAGTTATAGGGCAGGGGCGTCGGGAGAGCAGTACTTC.